Presented here are 10 T cell receptor beta chains from one specimen sequenced in a study of blood T cell repertoires in COVID-19. Produced via immunoSEQ multiplex PCR; TCRdb's table is partial and in-frame only. This sample has about 300,000 clones, with more than 70% found just once. Material: peripheral blood. Every receptor here comes from a man aged 18 to 35 who had recovered from COVID-19.

The chain combines TRBV9 with TRBJ1-2; 7 bases fit TRBD1. V gave up 5 bases and J gave up 0 bases; unmatched junction bases: 4. The CDR3 contains 14 residues. CDR1 is SGDLS, CDR2 YYNGEE, per germline. CDR3 residues: CASRDRDSNYGYTF. The CDR3 DNA reads as TGTGCCAGCAGAGACAGGGACTCTAACTATGGCTACACCTTC.

This chain uses TRBV19 with TRBJ1-1; possible D gene TRBD1, 6 bases. The CDR3 length is 13 residues. Germline V gene data show CDR1 as LNHDA and CDR2 as SQIVND (reference sequence). Trimming removed 9 bases at V and 0 bases at J, with 11 bases between. CDR3 loop: CASRQVLNTEAFF. The CDR3 DNA reads as TGTGCCAGCAGACAGGTTTTGAACACTGAAGCTTTCTTT.

The J gene is TRBJ2-7, the V gene TRBV7-2; 7 positions match TRBD1. Germline CDR1 and CDR2: SGHTA and FQGNSA. The CDR3 is made up of 13 amino acids. V shed 5 bases and J 3 bases; nucleotides not matched to a gene: 4. The CDR3 nucleotides are TGTGCCAGCAGCCCGGGACAGTACTACGAGCAGTACTTC. This encodes CASSPGQYYEQYF. Variable domain in full (rest from reference TRBV7-2 and TRBJ2-7): GAGVSQSPSNKVTEKGKDVELRCDPISGHTALYWYRQSLGQGLEFLIYFQGNSAPDKSGLPSDRFSAERTGGSVSTLTIQRTQQEDSAVYLCASSPGQYYEQYFGPGTRLTVT.

This rearrangement joins TRBV11-2 to TRBJ1-4; weak D call: TRBD1 (5 bases). This CDR3 spans 15 amino acids. V was clipped by 0 bases and J by 8 bases, with 13 bases between them. Germline CDR1 is SGHAT and CDR2 is FQNNGV. The CDR3, as DNA: TGTGCCAGCAGCTTAGATTTGTTAAGGACAGAAAAACTGTTTTTT. It is translated as CASSLDLLRTEKLFF.

The chain couples TRBV5-8 to TRBJ1-4; no definite D call. In germline, CDR1 is SGHTS, CDR2 YDEGEE. The CDR3 length is 15 residues. Trimming took 2 bases from V and 6 from J, leaving 14 bases between them. The CDR3 DNA reads TGTGCCAGCAGCTTTGCTACGGCAGGCTATGAAAAACTGTTTTTT. This translates into CASSFATAGYEKLFF.

The J gene is TRBJ2-1, the V gene TRBV19, with 11 nucleotides matching TRBD2. Trimming removed 7 bases from V and 8 bases from J; junction bases left unmatched: 13. The CDR3 has 16 residues. Germline CDR1 and CDR2: LNHDA and SQIVND (reference sequence). The CDR3 is CASNYRALAGGDEQFF. The CDR3 DNA reads as TGTGCCAGTAACTATAGGGCTCTAGCGGGAGGTGATGAGCAGTTCTTC.

In regard to this clone: The junction does not match germline at one end; this may be a read error. The chain joins TRBV27 to TRBJ1-3; D is undetermined. From germline, CDR1 is MNHEY and CDR2 SMNVEV (reference sequence). The CDR3 is 22 residues long. CDR3 bases: TGTGTCAGCAGTTTAGAACCCCCCCGCACCCAGGAAGCCCCCACCTCTGGAAACACCATATATTTT. It encodes CVSSLEPPRTQEAPTSGNTIYF.

CDR3 loop: CASSSPTGAVYGYTF. CDR3 in DNA: TGTGCCAGCAGTTCCCCGACAGGGGCTGTCTATGGCTACACCTTC. The V call is TRBV6-5, the J call TRBJ1-2; 8 nucleotides match TRBD1. CDR1 and CDR2 from the germline V gene are MNHEY and SVGAGI. The CDR3 has 15 amino acids. Trimming cost V 4 bases and J 4 bases; bases outside gene matches: 8.

This chain uses TRBV27 with TRBJ2-7; 9 bases are a match to TRBD1. The length of the CDR3 is 13 residues. Germline V CDR1 and CDR2: MNHEY, SMNVEV (reference sequence). The V segment lost 5 bases and the J segment 12 bases; nucleotides outside the gene matches: 11. The CDR3 loop reads CASSRIQGARRYF. The CDR3 DNA reads TGTGCCAGCAGTCGAATACAGGGGGCGCGGCGGTACTTC.

The chain uses TRBV2 and TRBJ1-1, with no clear D. CDR1 is SNHLY, CDR2 FYNNEI, per germline. This CDR3 contains 13 residues. The germline V and J ends were trimmed by 11 bases and 1 base, with 14 bases remaining between them. The DNA of the CDR3 is TGTGCCGAAGCGAAAGAGGGGAACACTGAAGCTTTCTTT. This encodes CAEAKEGNTEAFF.